This entry describes one T cell receptor beta chain. This entry belongs to a study of CD8+ T cells in alopecia areata. After isolation, RNA underwent reverse transcription to generate cDNA as the sequencing template. TCRdb's table, derived via immunoSEQ multiplex PCR, lists solely in-frame clones and lacks some. The table has more than 110,000 clones, roughly 64% seen once. The CDR3 totals 13 residues. Between the trimmed V and J ends, which lost 4 bases and 4 bases, there was a span of 8 bases. The rearrangement joins TRBV23-1 to TRBJ1-3; D is ambiguous. TRBV23-1 carries the ORF label, with uncertain function. The TCR was taken from a human donor with alopecia areata. The sequenced sample was CD4+ T cells sorted from blood, obtained at week 0. The CDR3 DNA reads as TGCGCCAGCAGTCTCCAGTCCGGAAACACCATATATTTT. This translates into CASSLQSGNTIYF.